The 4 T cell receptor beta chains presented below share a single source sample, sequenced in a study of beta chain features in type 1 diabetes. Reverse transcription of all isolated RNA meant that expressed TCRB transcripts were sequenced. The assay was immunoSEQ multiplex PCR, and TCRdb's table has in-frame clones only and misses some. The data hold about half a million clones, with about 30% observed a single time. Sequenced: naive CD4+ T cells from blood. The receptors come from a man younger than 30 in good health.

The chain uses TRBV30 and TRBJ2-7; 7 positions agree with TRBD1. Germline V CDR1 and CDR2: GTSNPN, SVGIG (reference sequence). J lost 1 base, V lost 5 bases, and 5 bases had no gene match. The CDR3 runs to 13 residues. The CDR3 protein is CAWGKDRSYEQYF. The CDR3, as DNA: TGTGCCTGGGGAAAGGACAGGTCCTACGAGCAGTACTTC.

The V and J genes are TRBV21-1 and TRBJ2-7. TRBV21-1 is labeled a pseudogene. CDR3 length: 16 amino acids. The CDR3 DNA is TGTGCCAGCAGCAAAGCTCCCGGGACCCACTCCTACGAGCAGTACTTC. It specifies CASSKAPGTHSYEQYF.

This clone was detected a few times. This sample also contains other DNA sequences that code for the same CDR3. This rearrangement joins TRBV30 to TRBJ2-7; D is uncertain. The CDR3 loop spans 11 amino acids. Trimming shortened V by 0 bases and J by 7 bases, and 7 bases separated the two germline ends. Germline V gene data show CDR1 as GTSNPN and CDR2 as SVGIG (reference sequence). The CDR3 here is CAWSVRREQYF. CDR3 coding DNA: TGTGCCTGGAGTGTACGAAGGGAGCAGTACTTC.

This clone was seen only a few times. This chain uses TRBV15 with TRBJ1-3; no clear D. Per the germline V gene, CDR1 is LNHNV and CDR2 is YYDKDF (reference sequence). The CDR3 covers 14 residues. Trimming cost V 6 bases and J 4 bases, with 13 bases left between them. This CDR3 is CATSVSGAGNTIYF. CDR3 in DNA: TGTGCCACCAGTGTAAGTGGTGCCGGAAACACCATATATTTT.